The T cell receptor (beta chain) described here comes from a study of control samples from healthy donors and cancer patients. The data were produced by immunoSEQ multiplex PCR, yet TCRdb's version contains in-frame clones alone and is incomplete. The sample gives around 130,000 clones, about 86% of which show up once; 12% is in the top ten. Input material: blood. The TCR was taken from a man under 40 in good health.

CDR3 in DNA: TGTGCCAGCAGAGCCGCCGGGACAGGGAGGGGCTACACCTTC. As protein: CASRAAGTGRGYTF. The chain couples TRBV27 to TRBJ1-2, with 9 bases fitting TRBD1. V lost 6 bases to trimming and J lost 8 bases; unmatched junction nucleotides: 10. CDR3 length equals 14 residues. Per the germline V gene, CDR1 is MNHEY and CDR2 is SMNVEV (reference sequence).